These T cell receptor beta chains were read from a single sample in a study of T-cell reconstitution after alpha-beta-depleted transplantation in children. TCRdb reanalysed the PCR reads using MiXCR and keeps one entry per CDR3 protein. The data show 300,000 to 400,000 distinct CDR3 sequences, with around 15% seen just once and just over 40% held by the top ten. The source material was PBMCs, mostly from graft donor cells, sampled 360 days after TCRalphabeta/CD19-depleted stem cell transplant. The receptors were sampled from a male patient aged 2-10 years who had a stem cell transplant for acute lymphoblastic leukemia, so the T cells may come from the graft donor. The CDR3 runs from the conserved cysteine through the conserved F or W.

j_call v_call cdr3_aa
TRBJ2-7 TRBV4-1 CASSQDGGVSYEQYF
TRBJ2-7 TRBV6-6 CASSYAGNYEQYF
TRBJ2-1 TRBV9 CASSVATLNNEQFF
TRBJ2-3 TRBV10-3 CATGTGSPDTQYF
TRBJ2-5 TRBV7-9 CASSLAGDGETQYF
TRBJ1-4 TRBV11-1 CASSNSGGTPKLFF
TRBJ2-5 TRBV15 CATSRRLAQETQYF
TRBJ2-7 TRBV2 CASSGGLGGSYEQYF
TRBJ2-3 TRBV9 CASGQGAGDTQYF
TRBJ2-5 TRBV6-1 CASSEFGGLALYQETQYF
TRBJ2-7 TRBV27 CASSLLGATGATYEQYF
TRBJ2-7 TRBV2 CASRGLAGVYEQYF
TRBJ2-1 TRBV29-1 CSVDPGNSYNEQFF
TRBJ2-1 TRBV28 CASSFLRHDRNEQFF
TRBJ2-1 TRBV7-9 CASSLVPSSYNEQFF
TRBJ2-3 TRBV20-1 CSARGTSGRASDTQYF
TRBJ2-7 TRBV6-2/TRBV6-3 CASTRDRQYKPLF
TRBJ2-7 TRBV21-1 CASIPGQVHEQYF
TRBJ2-5 TRBV7-9 CASTKAGTQETQYF
TRBJ1-6 TRBV6-6 CASSGVTNSPLHF
TRBJ2-2 TRBV19 CASRRGQGTGELFF
TRBJ2-3 TRBV20-1 CSASEGTDTQYF
TRBJ2-7 TRBV7-2 CASSLGVAKGSYEQYF
TRBJ2-2 TRBV4-3 CASSQVDGELFF
TRBJ2-7 TRBV4-2 CASSQAARGGYEQYF
TRBJ2-1 TRBV7-2 CASSLLLTVVTYNEQFF
TRBJ2-1 TRBV4-2 CASSQEVGLAGHNEQFF
TRBJ1-6 TRBV6-5 CASSYRRIGFGYNSPLHF
TRBJ2-4 TRBV28 CASSLGRAEAKNIQYF
TRBJ1-5 TRBV4-3 CASSQGYRDYNQPQHF
TRBJ2-3 TRBV28 CASSLSGWGTQYF
TRBJ2-1 TRBV5-1 CASSSLLAGHSNEQFF
TRBJ2-4 TRBV30 CAWSVGGVYIQYF
TRBJ2-7 TRBV28 CASSLGGGRGSYEQYF
TRBJ2-1 TRBV20-1 CSARGASGTYNEQFF
TRBJ2-7 TRBV2 CASSERPISYEQYF
TRBJ2-7 TRBV3-1 CASSPNLAGEEGGHEQYF
TRBJ2-2 TRBV7-9 CASPPRSTGELFF
TRBJ2-7 TRBV12-3/TRBV12-4 CASSDLPMGEQYF
TRBJ2-2 TRBV7-2 CASSNVGTTNTGELFF
TRBJ2-5 TRBV7-9 CASSLAMRGPETQYF
TRBJ2-1 TRBV28 CASSLAPGEGGHNEQFF
TRBJ2-3 TRBV20-1 CSASSGLAGGPFGRGLTDTQYF
TRBJ1-3 TRBV2 CASSEDRPSGNTIYF
TRBJ2-7 TRBV19 CASSTLAREREQYF
TRBJ2-7 TRBV5-1 CASSPGLALGTGRVEQYF
TRBJ2-2 TRBV9 CASTDTSGITGELFF
TRBJ2-3 TRBV7-9 CASTAYTPDTQYF
TRBJ2-2 TRBV11-2 CASSPGQGLTGELFF
TRBJ2-7 TRBV4-1 CASSQIVWGREQYF
TRBJ2-3 TRBV3-1 CASSQDSAGGPADTQYF
TRBJ2-1 TRBV6-5 CASSYSAASYNEQFF
TRBJ2-1 TRBV4-3 CASSQVVGAYNEQFF
TRBJ2-1 TRBV4-3 CASSQSLVATYNEQFF
TRBJ2-1 TRBV20-1 CSARDPLLLAGLYNEQFF
TRBJ2-2 TRBV11-2 CASSLDRPPAGELFF
TRBJ1-5 TRBV9 CASSVEGQVNQPQHF
TRBJ2-1 TRBV18 CASSPILAGVTLYNEQFF
TRBJ2-3 TRBV2 CARPGLAELPTDTQYF
TRBJ2-5 TRBV28 CASSLGEVRTDQETQYF